One sample yielded the 18 T cell receptor beta chains listed below, sequenced in a study of cytomegalovirus exposure and HLA in healthy donors. The PCR made use of 60 Vbeta and 13 Jbeta primers. Clones were sequenced by immunoSEQ multiplex PCR, and TCRdb holds only the in-frame ones, with some missing. The table has about 230,000 clones, approximately 80% seen once. The sequencing sample was made of PBMCs. These receptors all come from a woman aged 40-49 years in good health and CMV-seronegative.

This chain connects TRBV2 to TRBJ1-3; D might be TRBD1 (6 bases). CDR3 length: 13 amino acids. CDR1 is SNHLY and CDR2 is FYNNEI in the germline V gene. Trimming left V 7 bases short and J 0 bases short, with 7 bases between. CDR3 DNA sequence: TGTGCCAGCAACAGGGCCTCTGGAAACACCATATATTTT. Residues: CASNRASGNTIYF.

This chain uses TRBV11-2 with TRBJ2-7; tentative D call: TRBD2 (6 bases). V lost 3 bases, J lost 1 base, and 10 bases lay in between. Germline CDR1 and CDR2: SGHAT and FQNNGV. The CDR3 length is 14 residues. This chain's CDR3 is CASSFAEGSYEQYF. CDR3 nucleotides: TGTGCCAGCAGCTTCGCGGAGGGATCCTACGAGCAGTACTTC.

The chain links TRBV9 to TRBJ2-1; possible D gene TRBD2, 6 bases. This CDR3 spans 15 amino acids. Germline values: CDR1 SGDLS, CDR2 YYNGEE. The germline V and J ends were trimmed by 0 bases and 3 bases, with 10 bases remaining between them. CDR3 region: CASSVAPAGYNEQFF. The DNA for the CDR3 is TGTGCCAGCAGCGTAGCTCCAGCGGGCTACAATGAGCAGTTCTTC.

The chain combines TRBV5-1 with TRBJ2-5; tentatively, D is TRBD1 (6 bases). The DNA matches TRBJ2-7 better at its end, which makes the J call doubtful. Germline CDR1 SGHRS, CDR2 YFSETQ. This CDR3 comprises 16 residues. CDR3 amino acids: CASSLTLSLQGTEQYF. In nucleotides, the CDR3 is TGCGCCAGCAGCTTGACCCTCTCCTTACAGGGAACCGAGCAGTACTTC.

The chain links TRBV4-3 to TRBJ2-3, with 14 bases matching TRBD2. V dropped 0 bases and J dropped 4; count of bases not matched to a gene: 3. CDR3 length: 17 amino acids. Looked up from germline, CDR1 is LGHNA and CDR2 is YSLEER. The CDR3 reads CASSQDRTSGGSDTQYF. The CDR3 DNA reads TGCGCCAGCAGCCAAGACAGGACTAGCGGGGGGTCAGATACGCAGTATTTT.

This clone was seen a few times. This chain uses TRBV5-6 with TRBJ2-3; tentative D call: TRBD2 (5 bases). The V gene's germline CDR1 is SGHDT and CDR2 YYEEEE. Deletions cut 0 bases from V and 8 bases from J, with 13 bases between. The CDR3 sequence is 14 residues long. The CDR3, as DNA: TGTGCCAGCAGCTTGGGTCGGGGTTCTGGTACGCAGTATTTT. This translates into CASSLGRGSGTQYF.

The chain employs TRBV28 and TRBJ1-1; TRBD1 matches at 7 bases. The V segment lost 5 bases and the J segment 8 bases; nucleotides outside the gene matches: 5. This CDR3 contains 12 residues. Germline CDR1 MDHEN, CDR2 SYDVKM. The CDR3: CASSTPTGEAFF. DNA of the CDR3: TGTGCCAGCAGTACACCGACAGGGGAAGCTTTCTTT.

The genes are TRBV5-6 and TRBJ2-7, with 8 nucleotides matching TRBD1. The V segment lost 4 bases and the J segment 2 bases; nucleotides outside the gene matches: 5. This CDR3 contains 14 residues. Germline CDR1 SGHDT, CDR2 YYEEEE. The CDR3 here is CASSGGQATYEQYF. CDR3 nucleotides: TGTGCCAGCAGCGGGGGACAGGCAACCTACGAGCAGTACTTC.

This rearrangement joins TRBV5-6 to TRBJ1-2; D may be TRBD1 (6 bases). The germline V and J ends were trimmed by 4 bases and 1 base, with 23 bases remaining between them. CDR1 and CDR2 from the germline V gene are SGHDT and YYEEEE. CDR3 length: 18 residues. For the CDR3, the DNA is TGTGCCAGCAGCCCATACAAGAAGACAGGCGGTGTTAACTATGGCTACACCTTC. This encodes CASSPYKKTGGVNYGYTF.

This rearrangement joins TRBV11-2 to TRBJ2-3, with 8 bases identical to TRBD2. The CDR3 covers 18 residues. Germline CDR1 SGHAT, CDR2 FQNNGV. The V segment lost 4 bases and the J segment 0 bases; nucleotides outside the gene matches: 12. In nucleotides, the CDR3 is TGTGCCAGCAGCTCCATGGTCGGGGGGGGGTCTAGCACAGATACGCAGTATTTT. Translating it yields CASSSMVGGGSSTDTQYF.

There are a few counts of this clone. The chain has TRBV14 and TRBJ2-4; a possible D gene is TRBD1 (5 bases). CDR1 and CDR2 (germline): SGHDN, FVKESK. V was cut by 0 bases and J by 5 bases, with 5 bases left in between. The length of the CDR3 is 13 residues. The CDR3: CASSQEQENIQYF. The CDR3, as DNA: TGTGCCAGCAGCCAAGAACAGGAAAACATTCAGTACTTC.

This chain uses TRBV19 with TRBJ1-2; 9 nucleotides agree with TRBD1. The CDR3 sequence is 15 residues long. Losses at the gene ends were 5 bases for V and 8 bases for J; bases not matched to a gene: 12. CDR1 and CDR2 (germline): LNHDA, SQIVND (reference sequence). The CDR3 reads CASSFRTGDVWGYTF. As DNA, the CDR3 is TGTGCCAGTAGTTTCCGGACAGGGGATGTTTGGGGCTACACCTTC.

The chain recombines TRBV4-3 with TRBJ1-1; D ambiguous. From germline, CDR1 is LGHNA and CDR2 YSLEER. V was cut by 1 base and J by 3 bases, with 21 bases left in between. The CDR3 runs 18 residues. The CDR3 protein is CASSQGVLRGGLDTEAFF. The CDR3 nucleotides are TGCGCCAGCAGCCAAGGGGTCTTGAGAGGCGGACTTGACACTGAAGCTTTCTTT.

V usage is TRBV2 and J usage is TRBJ2-5, with D possibly being TRBD1 (6 bases). The CDR3 runs 16 residues. V was trimmed by 1 base and J by 4 bases, leaving 16 bases between them. CDR1 and CDR2 (germline): SNHLY, FYNNEI. The CDR3 spells CASSEGVGARGETQYF. The CDR3 nucleotides are TGTGCCAGCAGTGAAGGGGTAGGGGCCAGGGGAGAGACCCAGTACTTC.

This chain connects TRBV4-1 to TRBJ2-2; TRBD2 aligns across 10 bases. This CDR3 is built from 15 residues. Per germline, CDR1 MGHRA and CDR2 YSYEKL. Losses at the gene ends were 8 bases for V and 6 bases for J; bases not matched to a gene: 9. CDR3 loop: CASGSAGGRAGELFF. Here the CDR3 DNA reads TGCGCCAGCGGGTCAGCGGGGGGGCGGGCCGGGGAGCTGTTTTTT.

This sequence joins TRBV15 and TRBJ2-1, with D possibly matching TRBD1 (8 bases). The V and J ends lost 11 bases and 4 bases respectively, with 18 bases between them. This CDR3 is built from 14 residues. Germline V gene sequence: CDR1 LNHNV, CDR2 YYDKDF (reference sequence). In DNA, the CDR3 is TGTGCCGCTGGGGGGGGGACAGGATACAATGAGCAGTTCTTC. This gives the protein CAAGGGTGYNEQFF.

This chain uses TRBV7-8 with TRBJ2-5; TRBD2 aligns across 7 bases. The CDR3 spans 16 residues. J was trimmed by 2 bases and V by 1 base; bases with no gene match: 7. The V gene's germline CDR1 is SGHVS and CDR2 FQNEAQ. The CDR3 is CASSLVPSGQQETQYF. CDR3 coding DNA: TGTGCCAGCAGCTTAGTACCTAGCGGCCAACAAGAGACCCAGTACTTC.

The CDR3 nucleotides are TGTGCCAGCAGGGATTGGGGACAGGGGTACGGCTACACCTTC. The encoded protein is CASRDWGQGYGYTF. This rearrangement joins TRBV6-6 to TRBJ1-2; 10 bases match TRBD1. V shed 6 bases and J 8 bases; nucleotides not matched to a gene: 9. The CDR3 totals 14 residues. The germline CDR1 and CDR2 sequences are MNHNY and SVGAGI (reference sequence).